This TCR beta chain was sequenced during a study of post-analysis software for immune sequencing data. Study-level background: Courses of disease covered relapsing-remitting, secondary progressive and progressive-relapsing multiple sclerosis.

Turning to this clonotype: As yet, its antigen is unknown.

Unique molecular identifiers were present in the TCR beta cDNA libraries. A population of roughly 0.95 to 10 million T cells gave rise to roughly 0.5 million cDNA molecules. MiXCR, run by TCRdb on the PCR reads, gives a single entry per CDR3 protein. The sample lists hundreds of thousands of distinct CDR3 sequences; approximately 59% were seen once. Whole-study findings and limits: A handful of TRBV segments appeared more often in patients than in controls, and TRBV5-6, TRBV5-1 and TRBV20-1 were among these.

CDR1 is LNHDA and CDR2 is SQIVND in the germline V gene (reference sequence). The CDR3 is 13 amino acids. V was clipped by 5 bases and J by 8 bases, with 13 bases between them. V usage is TRBV19 and J usage is TRBJ2-4; D call uncertain. The sequenced material came from blood. This sequence originates from a girl aged 2-15 years with multiple sclerosis. CDR3 DNA sequence: TGTGCCAGTAGTTGGCAGGAAGGCGACATTCAGTACTTC. This translates into CASSWQEGDIQYF.